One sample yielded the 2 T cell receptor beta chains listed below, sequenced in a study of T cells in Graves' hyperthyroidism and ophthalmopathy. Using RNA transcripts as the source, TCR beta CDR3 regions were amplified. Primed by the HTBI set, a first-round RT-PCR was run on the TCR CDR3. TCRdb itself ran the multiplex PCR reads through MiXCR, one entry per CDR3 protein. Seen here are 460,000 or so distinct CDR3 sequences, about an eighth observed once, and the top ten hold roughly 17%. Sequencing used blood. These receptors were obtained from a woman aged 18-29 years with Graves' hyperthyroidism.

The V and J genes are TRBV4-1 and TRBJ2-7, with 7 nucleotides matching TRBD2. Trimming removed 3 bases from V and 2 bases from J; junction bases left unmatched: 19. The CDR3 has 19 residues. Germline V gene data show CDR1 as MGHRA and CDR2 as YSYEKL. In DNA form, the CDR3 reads TGCGCCAGCAGCCACCCCCTTGTCCGGGAGGCTAAGCGAGCCTACGAGCAGTACGTC. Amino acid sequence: CASSHPLVREAKRAYEQYV.

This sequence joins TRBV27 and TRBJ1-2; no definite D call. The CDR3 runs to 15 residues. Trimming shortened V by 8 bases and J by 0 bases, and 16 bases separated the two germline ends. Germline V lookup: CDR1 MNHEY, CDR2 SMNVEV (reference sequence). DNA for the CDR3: TGTGCCAGCGGTATGAGACCGCTAGCTAACTATGGCTACACCTTC. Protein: CASGMRPLANYGYTF.